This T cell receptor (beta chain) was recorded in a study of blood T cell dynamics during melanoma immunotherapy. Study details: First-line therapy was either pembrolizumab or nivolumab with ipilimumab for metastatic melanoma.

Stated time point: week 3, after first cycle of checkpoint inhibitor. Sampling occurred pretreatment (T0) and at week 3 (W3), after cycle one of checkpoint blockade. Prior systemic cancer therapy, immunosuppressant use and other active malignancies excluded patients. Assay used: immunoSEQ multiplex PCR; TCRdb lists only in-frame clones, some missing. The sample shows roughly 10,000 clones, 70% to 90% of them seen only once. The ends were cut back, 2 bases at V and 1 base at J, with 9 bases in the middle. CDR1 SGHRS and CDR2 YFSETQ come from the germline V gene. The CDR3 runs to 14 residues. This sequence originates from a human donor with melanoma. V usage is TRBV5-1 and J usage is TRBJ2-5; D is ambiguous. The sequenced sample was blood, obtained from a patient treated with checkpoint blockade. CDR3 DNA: TGCGCCAGCAGCTTAACCCCGTCCCAAGAGACCCAGTACTTC. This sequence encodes CASSLTPSQETQYF.